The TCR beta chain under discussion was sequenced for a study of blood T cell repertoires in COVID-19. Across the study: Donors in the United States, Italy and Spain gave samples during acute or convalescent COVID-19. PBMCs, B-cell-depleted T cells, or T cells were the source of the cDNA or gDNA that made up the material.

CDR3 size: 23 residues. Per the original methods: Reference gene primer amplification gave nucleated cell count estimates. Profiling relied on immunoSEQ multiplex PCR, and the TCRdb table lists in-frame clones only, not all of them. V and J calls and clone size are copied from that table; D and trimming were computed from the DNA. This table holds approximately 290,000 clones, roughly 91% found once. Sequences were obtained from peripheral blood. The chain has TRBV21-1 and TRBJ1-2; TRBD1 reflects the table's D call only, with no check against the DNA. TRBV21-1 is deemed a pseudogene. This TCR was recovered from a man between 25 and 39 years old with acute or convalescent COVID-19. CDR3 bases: TGTGCCAGCAGCAAAATATACAAAAGGACACGAAAATCCACTAAACTTTCTAACTATGGCTACACCTTC. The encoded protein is CASSKIYKRTRKSTKLSNYGYTF.